Detailed here is one T cell receptor beta chain. Its matching antigen is unknown. This sample is drawn from a study of identical twins. Notes on the study in general: Insertions were reduced in abundant cord blood beta clonotypes but not in memory repertoires.

Carrying unique molecular identifiers, the cDNA also gained a universal primer site through template switching. TCRdb reanalysed the 5' RACE reads using MiXCR and keeps one entry per CDR3 protein. The table shows 540,000 or so distinct CDR3 sequences, with about 22% occurring only once. This sample was also put to use in a study of yellow fever vaccine responses in identical twins. That work states: Twins reportedly mounted vaccine T cell responses that seemed partly convergent, partly personalized.

The specimen was CD4+ T cells sorted from blood. This receptor was taken from a woman aged 18-30 years in good health.

The CDR3 DNA follows: TGTGCCAGCAGCTCGGTCCCAGGATATGAGCAGTTCTTC. Amino acid sequence: CASSSVPGYEQFF. This chain links TRBV11-2 with TRBJ2-1; D unclear. Trimming cost V 4 bases and J 8 bases, with 12 bases left between them. Germline lookup yields CDR1 SGHAT and CDR2 FQNNGV. The CDR3 has 13 residues.